One T cell receptor beta chain is described in this entry. Its target is not known. Germline assignment: CDR1 LGHNA and CDR2 YNFKEQ. The germline V and J ends were trimmed by 4 bases and 10 bases, with 17 bases remaining between them. The CDR3 loop spans 14 amino acids. This sample was included in a study of beta chain features in type 1 diabetes. In the study overall: There was similarity between patients and healthy donors in age, gender and cell yields. Study-level points and caveats: It was among patients, rather than healthy donors, that naive, central memory and Treg TCRB repertoires appeared more similar. For cells with high TCR expression, cDNA sequencing could yield over-representation. TCRB CDR3 length was moderately but significantly reduced in all four CD4+ subsets of Type 1 diabetes patients.

What was sequenced were expressed TCRB transcripts, since all of the isolated RNA had been reverse transcribed. Measured with immunoSEQ multiplex PCR; TCRdb has only the in-frame clones, and not every one. The sample lists about 190,000 clones, around 8% occurring once. The TCR originated in a middle-aged woman with type 1 diabetes. Sequences were obtained from central memory CD4+ T cells from blood. The chain uses TRBV4-2 and TRBJ2-1, with D possibly TRBD1 on 5 matching bases. CDR3 DNA sequence: TGTGCCAGCAGCCCATCAATTCAGGGCAGGGAGCAGTTCTTC. Protein: CASSPSIQGREQFF.